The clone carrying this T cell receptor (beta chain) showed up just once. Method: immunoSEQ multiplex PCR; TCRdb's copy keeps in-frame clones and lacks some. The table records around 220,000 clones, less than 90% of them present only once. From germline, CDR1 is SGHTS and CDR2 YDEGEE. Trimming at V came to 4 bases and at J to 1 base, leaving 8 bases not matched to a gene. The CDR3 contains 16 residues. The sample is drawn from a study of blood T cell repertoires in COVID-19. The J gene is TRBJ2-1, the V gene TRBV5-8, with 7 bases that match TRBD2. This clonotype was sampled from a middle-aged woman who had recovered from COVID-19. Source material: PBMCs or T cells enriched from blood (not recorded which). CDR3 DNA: TGTGCCAGCAGCATAGGACTAGTCGCGTCCTACAATGAGCAGTTCTTC. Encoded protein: CASSIGLVASYNEQFF.